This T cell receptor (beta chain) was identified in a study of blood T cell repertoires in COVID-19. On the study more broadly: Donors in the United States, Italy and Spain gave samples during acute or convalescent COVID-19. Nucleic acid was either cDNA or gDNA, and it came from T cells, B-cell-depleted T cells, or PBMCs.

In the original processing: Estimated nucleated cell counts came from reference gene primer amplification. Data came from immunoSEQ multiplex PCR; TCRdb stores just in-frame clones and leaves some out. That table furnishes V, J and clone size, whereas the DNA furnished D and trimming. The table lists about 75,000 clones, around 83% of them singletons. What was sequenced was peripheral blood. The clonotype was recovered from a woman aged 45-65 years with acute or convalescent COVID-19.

In nucleotides, the CDR3 is TGTGCCAGCAGCCAAGAGAGGCCAGGGGGCCACGAGCAGTACTTC. The encoded protein is CASSQERPGGHEQYF. The V and J genes are TRBV14 and TRBJ2-7, with 8 bases that match TRBD1. CDR3 length: 15 residues. Germline CDR1 reads SGHDN; CDR2 reads FVKESK. The V and J ends lost 0 bases and 5 bases, in that order; junction bases with no gene match: 6.